This entry describes one T cell receptor (beta chain). The clone's antigen remains unknown. No clone much larger than this one lies a single base away; base qualities are absent. The collaborating institutions used their own protocols to collect whole blood in K2EDTA tubes. For TCRbeta analysis, collaborators shipped samples as frozen whole blood, isolated PBMCs, or DNA extracted from either of those sample types. CDR1 LGHNA and CDR2 YSLEER are derived from the germline V gene. Clipping removes 0 bases from V and 5 bases from J, with 8 as the unmatched junction base count. The CDR3 starts with the cysteine, ends with the phenylalanine, and has 16 residues. Only the CDR3 part of the read is kept: 48 bases, read in frame from the first base. TCRbeta CDR3 regions were amplified from genomic DNA using the immunoSEQ Assay, a bias-controlled multiplex PCR. The original methods were these. Within the assay, amplification of reference gene primers was used to estimate how many nucleated cells each sample contained. To quantify the absolute abundance of each unique TCRbeta CDR3 rearrangement, sequence reads were collapsed and filtered. For each sample, productive Simpson clonality was calculated as the square root of Simpson's diversity index across productive rearrangements. TCRdb provides this immuneACCESS table in a form limited to in-frame rearrangements. Some clones are lacking; in checked studies, under half of them reflect an unresolved V gene, and why the rest are absent is not known. That table is the source of V, J and clone size, and D and trimming were worked out from the DNA. The sample table lists tens of thousands of clones, approximately 78% of them with a count of one. Clones ranked in the top ten supply roughly 5% of the sample.

The sample belongs to a study of blood T cell repertoires in COVID-19 (TCRdb year 2020). For the wider study: Samples covering the acute and convalescent phases of COVID-19 were provided by collaborators in the United States, Italy and Spain. The material from the prospective study consisted of cDNA or gDNA derived from T cells, B-cell-depleted T cells, or PBMCs. Subjects who had been exposed to COVID-19, were actively infected with it, or had recovered from it provided the deeply sampled blood TCRbeta repertoires that made up the dataset. The repertoires were released in a freely available public database intended as a resource for research on the immune response to SARS-CoV-2. The samples were drawn from two sources: the first 160 participants of the ongoing ImmuneRACE study, and 950 to 1,500 subjects contributed by 6 global collaborators. Sample metadata almost always included a de-identified subject ID, COVID-19 status, age in years and sex. Where HLA class I and class II types were available, the types were taken from metadata supplied by the sample provider, not from assay-based typing.

The full study reports these points: Clinical and demographic metadata were provided uncurated, with the amount varying by source and participant.

The source of this sequence is an elderly woman with active or convalescent COVID-19. This chain is built from TRBV4-3 and TRBJ1-1; a stretch of 8 junction bases matches TRBD1. The sample comprised peripheral blood. The CDR3 loop reads CASSQEGRTGKTEAFF. The DNA is as follows: TGCGCCAGCAGCCAAGAGGGTAGGACAGGGAAAACTGAAGCTTTCTTT.